These 18 T cell receptor beta chains were sequenced from one sample in a study of cytomegalovirus exposure and HLA in healthy donors. 13 Jbeta primers and 60 Vbeta primers were used for the PCR. Sequencing used immunoSEQ multiplex PCR; TCRdb keeps in-frame clones, though not all of them. In the table there are about 62,000 clones, approximately 89% of which are singletons. The material sequenced was PBMCs. The receptors were gathered from a man between 18 and 29 years old in good health and CMV-seronegative.

The genes are TRBV5-6 and TRBJ1-1; D gene ambiguous. Germline CDR1 SGHDT, CDR2 YYEEEE. V was cut by 5 bases and J by 0 bases, with 8 bases left in between. The CDR3 is made up of 13 amino acids. CDR3 sequence: CASSQTMNTEAFF. The CDR3 DNA reads TGTGCCAGCAGTCAGACAATGAACACTGAAGCTTTCTTT. The variable domain in full, with the rest retrieved from reference TRBV5-6 and TRBJ1-1, is DAGVTQSPTHLIKTRGQQVTLRCSPKSGHDTVSWYQQALGQGPQFIFQYYEEEERQRGNFPDRFSGHQFPNYSSELNVNALLLGDSALYLCASSQTMNTEAFFGQGTRLTVV.

The chain carries TRBV10-1 and TRBJ2-1, with 7 bases matching TRBD1. The V and J ends lost 3 bases and 0 bases, in that order; junction bases with no gene match: 5. This CDR3 comprises 16 residues. Germline assignment: CDR1 WNHNN and CDR2 SYGVQD (reference sequence). The CDR3 sequence: CASSDLRDSSYNEQFF. CDR3 sequence (DNA): TGCGCCAGCAGTGACCTTCGGGACAGCTCCTACAATGAGCAGTTCTTC.

V is TRBV6-1 and J is TRBJ1-5; a weak D match, TRBD1 (5 bases). Trimming shortened V by 8 bases and J by 0 bases, and 14 bases separated the two germline ends. In germline, CDR1 is MNHNS, CDR2 SASEGT. This CDR3 spans 15 amino acids. The CDR3 region is CASGTGVYSNQPQHF. The CDR3 DNA follows: TGTGCCAGCGGAACAGGAGTTTATAGCAATCAGCCCCAGCATTTT.

The chain is built from TRBV20-1 and TRBJ1-2; possibly TRBD1 for D (5 bases). Germline V gene sequence: CDR1 DFQATT, CDR2 SNEGSKA (reference sequence). V was cut by 6 bases and J by 8 bases, with 13 bases left in between. The CDR3 contains 11 residues. CDR3 protein: CSAPTEDGYTF. The CDR3 region has the DNA TGCAGTGCCCCGACAGAGGACGGCTACACCTTC.

The V gene is TRBV2, the J gene TRBJ2-1; D remains unclear. V dropped 1 base and J dropped 15 bases, with 13 bases sitting between them. Germline V gene lookup returns CDR1 SNHLY and CDR2 FYNNEI. This CDR3 is 12 amino acids long. Here the CDR3 DNA reads TGTGCCAGCAGTGAAGACGTGGCCTTACGGTTCTTC. Translated: CASSEDVALRFF.

The V and J genes are TRBV28 and TRBJ1-1, with D unresolved. The CDR3 is 15 amino acids. Deletions cut 1 base from V and 3 bases from J, with 12 bases between. Germline V gene data show CDR1 as MDHEN and CDR2 as SYDVKM. The CDR3 sequence: CASSLSNIGDTEAFF. The CDR3 DNA reads TGTGCCAGCAGTTTATCAAACATCGGGGACACTGAAGCTTTCTTT. The full variable domain, rest sourced from reference TRBV28 and TRBJ1-1, is DVKVTQSSRYLVKRTGEKVFLECVQDMDHENMFWYRQDPGLGLRLIYFSYDVKMKEKGDIPEGYSVSREKKERFSLILESASTNQTSMYLCASSLSNIGDTEAFFGQGTRLTVV.

V is TRBV11-2 and J is TRBJ2-3, with a possible D match to TRBD1 (6 bases). Germline CDR1 is SGHAT and CDR2 is FQNNGV. The V gene lost 5 bases and the J gene lost 1 base, with 13 bases spanning the gap. CDR3 length: 15 amino acids. CDR3 amino acids: CASSALRQGTDTQYF. The CDR3 nucleotides read TGTGCCAGCAGCGCGCTTAGACAGGGCACAGATACGCAGTATTTT.

The chain has TRBV7-2 and TRBJ2-1; 15 bases map to TRBD2. Germline trimming cut 4 bases from V and 9 bases from J; bases unmatched to any gene: 7. CDR3 length: 16 residues. Germline V gene lookup returns CDR1 SGHTA and CDR2 FQGNSA. The CDR3 here is CASSYGTSGGLSEQFF. The CDR3 nucleotides are TGTGCCAGCAGCTACGGGACTAGCGGGGGGCTCTCTGAGCAGTTCTTC.

The genes are TRBV27 and TRBJ1-1; 8 positions match TRBD1. V lost 5 bases, J lost 4 bases, and 9 bases stayed unmatched. The CDR3 has 15 residues. The V gene's germline CDR1 is MNHEY and CDR2 SMNVEV (reference sequence). The DNA for the CDR3 is TGTGCCAGCAGTCTACGGACAGGGCTGAGCACTGAAGCTTTCTTT. Amino acid sequence: CASSLRTGLSTEAFF.

This chain connects TRBV9 to TRBJ1-2; a weak D match, TRBD1 (5 bases). Germline CDR1 SGDLS, CDR2 YYNGEE. This CDR3 has 15 amino acids. The V and J ends lost 2 bases and 5 bases respectively, with 16 bases between them. CDR3 sequence (DNA): TGTGCCAGCAGCGTGACAGACCAGACCCGTTATGGCTACACCTTC. Translation gives CASSVTDQTRYGYTF.

This clone has just one count. The rearrangement joins TRBV4-2 to TRBJ1-2; 8 bases fit TRBD1. The CDR3 loop spans 15 amino acids. Germline loops: CDR1 LGHNA, CDR2 YNFKEQ. With 1 base clipped from V and 2 bases from J, the junction kept 3 bases outside the gene matches. CDR3 nucleotide sequence: TGTGCCAGCAGCCAAGGACAGGGGCCCAACTATGGCTACACCTTC. It codes for CASSQGQGPNYGYTF.

This chain uses TRBV30 with TRBJ1-6; 7 nucleotides line up with TRBD1. Per germline, CDR1 GTSNPN and CDR2 SVGIG (reference sequence). The CDR3 runs to 12 residues. The V gene end was trimmed by 5 bases and the J gene end by 11 bases; junction bases not matched to a gene: 6. CDR3 amino acids: CAWDRVNPPLHF. The CDR3 DNA reads TGTGCCTGGGACAGGGTGAATCCACCCCTCCACTTT.

The chain combines TRBV5-1 with TRBJ2-7; D gene ambiguous. V was clipped by 3 bases and J by 4 bases, with 8 bases between them. Per germline, CDR1 SGHRS and CDR2 YFSETQ. The CDR3 consists of 12 residues. The CDR3 loop is CASSWSGYEQYF. DNA of the CDR3: TGCGCCAGCAGCTGGTCGGGTTACGAGCAGTACTTC.

The genes are TRBV28 and TRBJ2-1, with a possible D match to TRBD2 (7 bases). CDR1 is MDHEN and CDR2 is SYDVKM in the germline V gene. Trimming cost V 2 bases and J 5 bases, with 16 bases left between them. CDR3 size: 16 residues. CDR3 bases: TGTGCCAGCAGTTTAATGGTGGCGGGGGCAAACAATGAGCAGTTCTTC. Protein sequence: CASSLMVAGANNEQFF.

The rearrangement joins TRBV12-5 to TRBJ1-6; no definite D call. CDR3 size: 13 residues. V lost 6 bases, J lost 9 bases, and 12 bases lay in between. CDR1 LGHNT and CDR2 FRNRAP come from the germline V gene. In DNA form, the CDR3 reads TGTGCTAGTGGGCCCGAAGGCGGTTCACCCCTCCACTTT. Translation: CASGPEGGSPLHF.

This rearrangement joins TRBV5-1 to TRBJ1-6, with TRBD1 matching over 10 bases. This CDR3 has 13 amino acids. Per germline, CDR1 SGHRS and CDR2 YFSETQ. Losses at the gene ends were 3 bases for V and 10 bases for J; bases not matched to a gene: 1. CDR3: CASSWDRGSPLHF. CDR3 coding DNA: TGCGCCAGCAGCTGGGACAGGGGCTCACCCCTCCACTTT.

The chain joins TRBV30 to TRBJ2-3, with 7 bases aligning to TRBD2. The junction had 12 bases not matched to a gene; V was cut back by 4 bases and J by 5 bases. This CDR3 has 15 amino acids. Germline V gene lookup returns CDR1 GTSNPN and CDR2 SVGIG (reference sequence). The CDR3 region has the DNA TGTGCCTGGACCTCAGGACTAGGTCCGGAAGATACGCAGTATTTT. Protein sequence: CAWTSGLGPEDTQYF. The full variable domain, in which reference TRBV30 and TRBJ2-3 provide the parts outside the CDR3, is SQTIHQWPATLVQPVGSPLSLECTVEGTSNPNLYWYRQAAGRGLQLLFYSVGIGQISSEVPQNLSASRPQDRQFILSSKKLLLSDSGFYLCAWTSGLGPEDTQYFGPGTRLTVL.

This chain uses TRBV11-3 with TRBJ2-7; perhaps TRBD2 as D (6 bases). CDR1 is SGHNT, CDR2 YENEEA, per germline. Deletions cut 5 bases from V and 5 bases from J, with 13 bases between. The CDR3 consists of 13 residues. The CDR3 DNA follows: TGTGCCAGCAGCCATCCTACGGGGGACGAGCAGTACTTC. Amino acids: CASSHPTGDEQYF.